In this sample, the clone carrying this T cell receptor (beta chain) turned up a few times. The antigen is undetermined. The ends lost 9 bases at V and 5 bases at J; junction bases unmatched: 6. Germline assignment: CDR1 MDHEN and CDR2 SYDVKM. This CDR3 contains 14 residues. These data are taken from a study of response to subunit inactivated influenza vaccine. Study conclusions and caveats: There was a suggestion from the authors that each seasonal influenza vaccination recruits few new T cells.

TCRdb re-called the RT-PCR reads with MiXCR, one entry per CDR3 protein. The table records 500,000 to 600,000 distinct CDR3 sequences, approximately 12% of them present only once. This chain uses TRBV28 with TRBJ2-3, with 12 bases aligning to TRBD1. The TCR originated in a man aged 45-65 years who received an inactivated influenza vaccine. Sequenced material: PBMCs from blood, taken on the day of vaccination. CDR3 residues: CASRDRGQIDTQYF. CDR3 nucleotides: TGTGCCAGTCGGGACAGGGGGCAAATAGATACGCAGTATTTT.